This TCR beta chain was documented in a study of blood T cell repertoires in COVID-19. About the research overall: Specimens from acute and convalescent COVID-19 originated in the United States, Italy and Spain.

The CDR3 has 19 residues. Germline trimming cut 1 base from V and 7 bases from J; bases unmatched to any gene: 16. The germline V gene has CDR1 MGHRA and CDR2 YSYEKL. Clones were sequenced by immunoSEQ multiplex PCR, and TCRdb holds only the in-frame ones, with some missing. The table includes fewer than 450,000 clones, roughly 89% detected once. This clonotype originated in a woman younger than 30 who had recovered from COVID-19. The chain couples TRBV4-1 to TRBJ2-1, with TRBD2 identical over 10 bases. The sample consisted of peripheral blood. This chain's CDR3 is CASSQGASGRPNRGNEQFF. For the CDR3, the DNA is TGCGCCAGCAGCCAAGGCGCTAGCGGGAGACCTAACCGAGGAAATGAGCAGTTCTTC.